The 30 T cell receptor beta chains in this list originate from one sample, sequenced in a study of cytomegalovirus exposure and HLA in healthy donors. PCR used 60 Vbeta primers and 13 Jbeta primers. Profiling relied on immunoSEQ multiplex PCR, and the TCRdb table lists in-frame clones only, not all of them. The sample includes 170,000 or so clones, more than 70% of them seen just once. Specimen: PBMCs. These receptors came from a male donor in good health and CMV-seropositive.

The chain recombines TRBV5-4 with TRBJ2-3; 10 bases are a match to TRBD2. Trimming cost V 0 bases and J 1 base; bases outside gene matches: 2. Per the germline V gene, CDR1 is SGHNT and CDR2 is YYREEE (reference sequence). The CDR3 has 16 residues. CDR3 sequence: CASSLGTSGGTDTQYF. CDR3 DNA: TGTGCCAGCAGCTTGGGGACTAGCGGTGGCACAGATACGCAGTATTTT.

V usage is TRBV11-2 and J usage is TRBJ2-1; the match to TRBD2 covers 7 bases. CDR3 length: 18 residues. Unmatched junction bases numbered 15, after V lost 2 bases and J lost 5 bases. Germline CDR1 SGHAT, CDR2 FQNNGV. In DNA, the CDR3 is TGTGCCAGCAGCTTATTCTTGTCTAGCGGAAGCCAGGACAATGAGCAGTTCTTC. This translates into CASSLFLSSGSQDNEQFF.

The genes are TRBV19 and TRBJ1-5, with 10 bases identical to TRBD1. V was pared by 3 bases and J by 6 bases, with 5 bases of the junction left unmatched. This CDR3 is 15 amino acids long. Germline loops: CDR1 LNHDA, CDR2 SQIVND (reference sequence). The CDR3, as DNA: TGTGCCAGTAGTATTGGGGACAGGGGAACTCAGCCCCAGCATTTT. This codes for CASSIGDRGTQPQHF.

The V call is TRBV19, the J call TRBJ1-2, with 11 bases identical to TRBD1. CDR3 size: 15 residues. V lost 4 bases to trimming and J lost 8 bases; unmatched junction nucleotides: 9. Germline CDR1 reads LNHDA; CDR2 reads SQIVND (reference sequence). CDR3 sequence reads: CASSTDGQGATGYTF. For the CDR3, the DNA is TGTGCCAGTAGTACCGACGGACAGGGGGCGACAGGCTACACCTTC. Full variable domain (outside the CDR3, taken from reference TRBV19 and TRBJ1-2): DGGITQSPKYLFRKEGQNVTLSCEQNLNHDAMYWYRQDPGQGLRLIYYSQIVNDFQKGDIAEGYSVSREKKESFPLTVTSAQKNPTAFYLCASSTDGQGATGYTFGSGTRLTVV.

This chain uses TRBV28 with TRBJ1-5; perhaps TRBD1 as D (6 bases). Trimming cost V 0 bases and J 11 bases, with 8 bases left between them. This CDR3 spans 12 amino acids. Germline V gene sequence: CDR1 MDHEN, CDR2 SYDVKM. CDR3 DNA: TGTGCCAGCAGTTTATGGAGGGGGACCCAGCATTTT. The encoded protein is CASSLWRGTQHF.

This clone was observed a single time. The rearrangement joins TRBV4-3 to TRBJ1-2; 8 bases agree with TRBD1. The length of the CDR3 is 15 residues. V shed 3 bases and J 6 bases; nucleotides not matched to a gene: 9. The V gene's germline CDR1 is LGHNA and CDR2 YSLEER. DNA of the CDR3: TGCGCCAGCAGCCACCCCCCAGGGGGCGCTGATGGCTACACCTTC. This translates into CASSHPPGGADGYTF.

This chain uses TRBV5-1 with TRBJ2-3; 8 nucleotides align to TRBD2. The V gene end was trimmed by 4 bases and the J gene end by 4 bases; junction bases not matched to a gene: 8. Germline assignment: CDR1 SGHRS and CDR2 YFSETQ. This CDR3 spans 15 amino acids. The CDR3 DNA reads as TGCGCCAGCAGCCTCAGCGGGAGAGGCGCAGATACGCAGTATTTT. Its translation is CASSLSGRGADTQYF.

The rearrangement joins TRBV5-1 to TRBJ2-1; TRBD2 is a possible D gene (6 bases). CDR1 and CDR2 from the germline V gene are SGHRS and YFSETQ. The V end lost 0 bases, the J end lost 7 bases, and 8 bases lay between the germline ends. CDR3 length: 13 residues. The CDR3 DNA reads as TGCGCCAGCAGCTTGGCGGGGGTAAATGAGCAGTTCTTC. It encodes CASSLAGVNEQFF.

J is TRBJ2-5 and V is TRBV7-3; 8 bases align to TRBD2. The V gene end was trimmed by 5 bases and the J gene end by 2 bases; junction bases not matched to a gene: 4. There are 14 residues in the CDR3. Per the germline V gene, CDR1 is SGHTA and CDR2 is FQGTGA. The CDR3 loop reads CASSPSGFQETQYF. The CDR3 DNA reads TGTGCCAGCAGCCCTAGCGGGTTTCAAGAGACCCAGTACTTC.

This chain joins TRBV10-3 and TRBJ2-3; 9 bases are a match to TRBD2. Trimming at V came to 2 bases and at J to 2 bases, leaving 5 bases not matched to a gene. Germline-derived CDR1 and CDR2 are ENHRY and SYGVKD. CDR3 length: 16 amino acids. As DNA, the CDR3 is TGTGCCATCAGTGAGGGAGCGGGAGGAATCACAGATACGCAGTATTTT. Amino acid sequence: CAISEGAGGITDTQYF.

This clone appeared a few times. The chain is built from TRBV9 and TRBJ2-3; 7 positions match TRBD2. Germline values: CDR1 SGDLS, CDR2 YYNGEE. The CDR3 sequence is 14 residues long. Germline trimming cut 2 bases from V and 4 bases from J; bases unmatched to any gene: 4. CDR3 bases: TGTGCCAGCAGCGTGGGACTATTTGCAGATACGCAGTATTTT. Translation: CASSVGLFADTQYF.

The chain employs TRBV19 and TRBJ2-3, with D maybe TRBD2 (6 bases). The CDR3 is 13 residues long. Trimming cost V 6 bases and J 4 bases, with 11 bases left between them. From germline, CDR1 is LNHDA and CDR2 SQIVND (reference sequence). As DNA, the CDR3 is TGTGCCAGTAGGGGACCTAGCGCAGATACGCAGTATTTT. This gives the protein CASRGPSADTQYF.

Here the CDR3 reads CASRFSGGAGYGYTF. Here the CDR3 DNA reads TGTGCCAGCAGGTTCTCAGGGGGCGCCGGCTATGGCTACACCTTC. The chain employs TRBV11-3 and TRBJ1-2; 8 nucleotides align to TRBD1. The germline V gene has CDR1 SGHNT and CDR2 YENEEA. J gave up 4 bases and V 6 bases, and 10 bases lay outside the gene matches. The CDR3 has 15 residues. The full variable domain, in which reference TRBV11-3 and TRBJ1-2 provide the parts outside the CDR3, is EAGVVQSPRYKIIEKKQPVAFWCNPISGHNTLYWYLQNLGQGPELLIRYENEEAVDDSQLPKDRFSAERLKGVDSTLKIQPAELGDSAVYLCASRFSGGAGYGYTFGSGTRLTVV.

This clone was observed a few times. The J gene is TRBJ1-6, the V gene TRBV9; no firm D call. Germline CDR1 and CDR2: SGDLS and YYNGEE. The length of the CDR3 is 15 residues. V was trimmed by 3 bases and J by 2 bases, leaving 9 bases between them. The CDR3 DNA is TGTGCCAGCAGCGCGACCGGGACCTATAATTCACCCCTCCACTTT. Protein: CASSATGTYNSPLHF.

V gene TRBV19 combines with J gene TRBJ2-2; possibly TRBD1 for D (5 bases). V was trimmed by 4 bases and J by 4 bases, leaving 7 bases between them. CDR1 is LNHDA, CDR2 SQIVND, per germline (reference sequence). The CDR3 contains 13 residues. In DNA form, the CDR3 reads TGTGCCAGTAGTACAGGGTCCACCGGGGAGCTGTTTTTT. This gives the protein CASSTGSTGELFF.

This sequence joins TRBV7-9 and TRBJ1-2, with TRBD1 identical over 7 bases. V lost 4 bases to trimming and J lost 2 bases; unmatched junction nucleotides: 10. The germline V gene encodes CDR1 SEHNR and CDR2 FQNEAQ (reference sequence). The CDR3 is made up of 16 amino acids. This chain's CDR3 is CASSSAGQDLNYGYTF. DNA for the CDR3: TGTGCCAGCAGCTCAGCAGGACAGGATCTGAACTATGGCTACACCTTC.

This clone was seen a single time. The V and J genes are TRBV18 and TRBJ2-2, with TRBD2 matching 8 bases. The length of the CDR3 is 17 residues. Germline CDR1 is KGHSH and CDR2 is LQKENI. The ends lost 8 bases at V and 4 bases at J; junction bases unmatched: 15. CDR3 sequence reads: CASPLNGRAVGTGELFF. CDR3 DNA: TGTGCCAGCCCCCTCAACGGGAGGGCGGTAGGCACCGGGGAGCTGTTTTTT.

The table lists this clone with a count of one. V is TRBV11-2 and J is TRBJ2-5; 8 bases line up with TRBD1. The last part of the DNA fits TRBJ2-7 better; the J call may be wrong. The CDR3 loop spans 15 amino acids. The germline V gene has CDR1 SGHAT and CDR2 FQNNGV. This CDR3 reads CASSSPDRGAYEQYF. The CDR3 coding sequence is TGTGCCAGCAGCTCCCCAGACAGGGGAGCCTACGAGCAGTACTTC.

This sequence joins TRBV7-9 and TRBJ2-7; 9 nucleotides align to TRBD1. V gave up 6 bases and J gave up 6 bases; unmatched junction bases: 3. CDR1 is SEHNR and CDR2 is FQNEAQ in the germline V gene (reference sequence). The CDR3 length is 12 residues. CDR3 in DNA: TGTGCCAGCAGAACAGGGGGCGGCGAGCAGTACTTC. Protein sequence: CASRTGGGEQYF.

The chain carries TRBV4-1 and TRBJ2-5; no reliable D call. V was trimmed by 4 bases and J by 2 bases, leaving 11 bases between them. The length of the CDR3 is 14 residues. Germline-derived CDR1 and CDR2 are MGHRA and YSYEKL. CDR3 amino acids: CASSLATLQETQYF. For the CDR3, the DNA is TGCGCCAGCAGCCTAGCCACATTACAAGAGACCCAGTACTTC.

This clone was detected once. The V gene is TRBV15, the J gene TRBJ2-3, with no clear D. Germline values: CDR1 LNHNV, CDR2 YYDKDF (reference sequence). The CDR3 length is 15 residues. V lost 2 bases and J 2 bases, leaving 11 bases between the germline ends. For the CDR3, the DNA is TGTGCCACCAGCAGACGACAAGCACCCACAGATACGCAGTATTTT. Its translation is CATSRRQAPTDTQYF.

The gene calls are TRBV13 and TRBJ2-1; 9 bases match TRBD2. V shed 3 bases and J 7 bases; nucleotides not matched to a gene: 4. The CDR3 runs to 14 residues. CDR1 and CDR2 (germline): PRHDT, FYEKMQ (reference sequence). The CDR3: CASSLGLAGNEQFF. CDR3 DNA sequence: TGTGCCAGCAGCTTGGGACTAGCCGGGAATGAGCAGTTCTTC.

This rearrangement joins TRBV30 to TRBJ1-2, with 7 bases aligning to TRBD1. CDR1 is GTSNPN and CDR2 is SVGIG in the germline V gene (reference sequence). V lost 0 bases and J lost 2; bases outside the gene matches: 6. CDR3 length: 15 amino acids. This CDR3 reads CAWSVSPGGNYGYTF. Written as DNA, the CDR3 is TGTGCCTGGAGTGTAAGTCCAGGGGGGAACTATGGCTACACCTTC.

For the CDR3, the DNA is TGTGCCAGCAGTTTAATAGGGACAGGGTTTCCAGGCACCTTC. Its protein is CASSLIGTGFPGTF. This rearrangement joins TRBV28 to TRBJ1-2; 9 positions match TRBD1. The CDR3 is made up of 14 amino acids. V trimming: 2 bases; J trimming: 13 bases; junction bases outside the gene matches: 11. The germline gives CDR1 MDHEN, CDR2 SYDVKM.

The CDR3, as DNA: TGTGCCAGCAGTTCGGGACAGGTATATGGCTACACCTTC. Amino acid sequence: CASSSGQVYGYTF. The gene calls are TRBV6-6 and TRBJ1-2; 8 bases are shared with TRBD1. CDR1 and CDR2 from the germline V gene are MNHNY and SVGAGI (reference sequence). This CDR3 contains 13 residues. V lost 4 bases, J lost 5 bases, and 3 bases stayed unmatched.

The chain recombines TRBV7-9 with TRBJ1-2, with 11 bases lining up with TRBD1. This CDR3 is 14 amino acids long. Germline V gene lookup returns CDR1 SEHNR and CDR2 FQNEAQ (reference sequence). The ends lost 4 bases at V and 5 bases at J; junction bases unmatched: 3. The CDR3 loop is CASSSDRGHYGYTF. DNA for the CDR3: TGTGCCAGCAGCTCGGACAGGGGGCATTATGGCTACACCTTC.

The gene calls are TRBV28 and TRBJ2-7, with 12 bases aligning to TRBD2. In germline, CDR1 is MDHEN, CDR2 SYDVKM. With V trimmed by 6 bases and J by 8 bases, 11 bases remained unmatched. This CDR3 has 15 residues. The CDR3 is CASRGDRLAGAQQYF. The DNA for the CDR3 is TGTGCCAGCAGGGGGGATAGACTAGCGGGAGCGCAGCAGTACTTC.

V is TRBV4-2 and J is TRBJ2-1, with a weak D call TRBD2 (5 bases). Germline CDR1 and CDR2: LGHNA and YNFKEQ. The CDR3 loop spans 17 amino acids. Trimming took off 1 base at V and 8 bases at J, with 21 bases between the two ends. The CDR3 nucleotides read TGTGCCAGCAGCCAAGGGCCCGAAACGAGGGTAGTCGATGAGCAGTTCTTC. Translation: CASSQGPETRVVDEQFF.

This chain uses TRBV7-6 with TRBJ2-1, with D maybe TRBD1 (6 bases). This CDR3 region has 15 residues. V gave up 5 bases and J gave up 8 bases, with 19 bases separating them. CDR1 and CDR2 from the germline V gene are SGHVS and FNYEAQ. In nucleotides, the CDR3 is TGTGCCAGCAGCACCGGAACAGGGTCAGTCTATGAGCAGTTCTTC. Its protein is CASSTGTGSVYEQFF. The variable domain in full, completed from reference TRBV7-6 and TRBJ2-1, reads GAGVSQSPRYKVTKRGQDVALRCDPISGHVSLYWYRQALGQGPEFLTYFNYEAQQDKSGLPNDRFSAERPEGSISTLTIQRTEQRDSAMYRCASSTGTGSVYEQFFGPGTRLTVL.

CDR3 loop: CASSPGQTYEQYF. The CDR3 bases are TGTGCCAGCAGTCCTGGACAGACCTACGAGCAGTACTTC. The chain links TRBV28 to TRBJ2-7; weak D call: TRBD1 (6 bases). Germline values: CDR1 MDHEN, CDR2 SYDVKM. The V and J ends lost 5 bases and 2 bases respectively, with 10 bases between them. There are 13 residues in the CDR3. Full variable domain (remainder filled in from reference TRBV28 and TRBJ2-7): DVKVTQSSRYLVKRTGEKVFLECVQDMDHENMFWYRQDPGLGLRLIYFSYDVKMKEKGDIPEGYSVSREKKERFSLILESASTNQTSMYLCASSPGQTYEQYFGPGTRLTVT.